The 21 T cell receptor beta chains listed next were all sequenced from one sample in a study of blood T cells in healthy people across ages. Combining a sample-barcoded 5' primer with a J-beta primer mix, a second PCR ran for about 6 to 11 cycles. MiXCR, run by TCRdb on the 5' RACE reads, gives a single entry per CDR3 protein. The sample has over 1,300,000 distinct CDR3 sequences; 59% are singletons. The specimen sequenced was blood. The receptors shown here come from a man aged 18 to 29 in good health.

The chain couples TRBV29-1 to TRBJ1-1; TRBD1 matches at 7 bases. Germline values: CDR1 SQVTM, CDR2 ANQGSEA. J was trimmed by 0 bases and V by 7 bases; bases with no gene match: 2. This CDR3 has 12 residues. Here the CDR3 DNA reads TGCAGCGGACAGGGTCTGAACACTGAAGCTTTCTTT. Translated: CSGQGLNTEAFF.

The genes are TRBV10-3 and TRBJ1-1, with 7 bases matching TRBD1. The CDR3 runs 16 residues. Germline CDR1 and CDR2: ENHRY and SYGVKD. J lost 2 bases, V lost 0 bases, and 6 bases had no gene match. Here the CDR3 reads CAISESPGQTNTEAFF. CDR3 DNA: TGTGCCATCAGTGAGTCTCCGGGACAGACTAACACTGAAGCTTTCTTT.

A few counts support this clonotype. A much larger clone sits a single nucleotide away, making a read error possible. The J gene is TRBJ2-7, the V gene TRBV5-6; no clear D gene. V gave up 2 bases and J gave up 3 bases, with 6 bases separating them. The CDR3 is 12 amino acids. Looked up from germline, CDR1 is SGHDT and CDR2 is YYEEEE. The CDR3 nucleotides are TGTGCCAGCAGCTTCGCCCGCTACGAGCAGTACTTC. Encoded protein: CASSFARYEQYF.

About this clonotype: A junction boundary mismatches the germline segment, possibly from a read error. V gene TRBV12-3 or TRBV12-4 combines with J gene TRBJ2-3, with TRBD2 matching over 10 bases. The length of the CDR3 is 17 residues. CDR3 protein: CASSFTSGKRSADAQYF. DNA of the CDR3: TGTGCCAGCAGTTTTACTAGCGGGAAGAGGAGCGCAGATGCGCAGTATTTT.

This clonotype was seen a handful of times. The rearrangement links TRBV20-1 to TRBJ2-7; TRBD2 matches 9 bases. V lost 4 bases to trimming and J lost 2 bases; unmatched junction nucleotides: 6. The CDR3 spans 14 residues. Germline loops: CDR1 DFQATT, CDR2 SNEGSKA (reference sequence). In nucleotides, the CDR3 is TGCAGTGCTACGAAGAGCGGGAGGCCCTACGAGCAGTACTTC. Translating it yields CSATKSGRPYEQYF.

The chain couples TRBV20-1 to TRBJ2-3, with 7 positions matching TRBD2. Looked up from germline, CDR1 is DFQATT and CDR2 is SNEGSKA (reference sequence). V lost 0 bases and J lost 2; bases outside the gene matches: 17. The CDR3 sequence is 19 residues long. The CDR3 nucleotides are TGCAGTGCTAGAGATATTAACCGATGGTCTAGCGGAGCCACAGATACGCAGTATTTT. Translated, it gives CSARDINRWSSGATDTQYF.

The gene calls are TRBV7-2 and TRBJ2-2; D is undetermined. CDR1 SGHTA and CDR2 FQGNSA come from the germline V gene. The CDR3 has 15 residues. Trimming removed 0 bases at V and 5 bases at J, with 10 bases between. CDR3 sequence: CASSLARSSTGELFF. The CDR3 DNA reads TGTGCCAGCAGCTTAGCACGAAGTAGTACCGGGGAGCTGTTTTTT.

In nucleotides, the CDR3 is TGTGCCAGCAAAATAGCGGAATCATCATACGAGCAGTACTTC. Its translation: CASKIAESSYEQYF. This sequence joins TRBV2 and TRBJ2-7; weak D call: TRBD2 (6 bases). CDR1 and CDR2 from the germline V gene are SNHLY and FYNNEI. V was trimmed by 7 bases and J by 4 bases, leaving 17 bases between them. CDR3 length: 14 amino acids.

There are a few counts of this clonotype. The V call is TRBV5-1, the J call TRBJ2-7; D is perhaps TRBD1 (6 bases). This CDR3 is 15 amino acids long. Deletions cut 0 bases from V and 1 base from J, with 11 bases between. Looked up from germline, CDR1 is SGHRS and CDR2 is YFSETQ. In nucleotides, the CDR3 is TGCGCCAGCAGCTTGGTCATGACAGGTTCCTACGAGCAGTACTTC. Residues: CASSLVMTGSYEQYF.

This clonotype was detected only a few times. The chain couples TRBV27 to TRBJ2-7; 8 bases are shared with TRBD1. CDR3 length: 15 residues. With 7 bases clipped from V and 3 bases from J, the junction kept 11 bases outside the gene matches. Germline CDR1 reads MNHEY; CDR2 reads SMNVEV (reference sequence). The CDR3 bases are TGTGCCAGCAAAACCTCCGGACAGGGAAACTACGAGCAGTACTTC. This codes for CASKTSGQGNYEQYF.

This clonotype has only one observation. The CDR3: CASSPRWGEQYF. The CDR3 bases are TGCGCCAGCAGCCCACGATGGGGCGAACAGTACTTC. This chain joins TRBV5-1 and TRBJ2-4; possibly TRBD1 for D (5 bases). The CDR3 is 12 amino acids. The germline gives CDR1 SGHRS, CDR2 YFSETQ. V shed 4 bases and J shed 13 bases, with 15 bases lying between them.

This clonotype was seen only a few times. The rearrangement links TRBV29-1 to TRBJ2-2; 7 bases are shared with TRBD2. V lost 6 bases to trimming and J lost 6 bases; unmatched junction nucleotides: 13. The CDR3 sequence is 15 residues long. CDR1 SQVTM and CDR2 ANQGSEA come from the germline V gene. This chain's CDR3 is CSVPEAGRVAGELFF. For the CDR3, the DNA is TGCAGCGTCCCCGAGGCAGGGAGGGTTGCCGGGGAGCTGTTTTTT.

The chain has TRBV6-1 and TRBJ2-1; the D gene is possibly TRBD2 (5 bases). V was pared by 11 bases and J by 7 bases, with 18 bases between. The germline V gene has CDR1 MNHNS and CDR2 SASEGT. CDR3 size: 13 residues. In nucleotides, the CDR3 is TGTGCCGGCACTCCAGCGGATCGGAATGAGCAGTTCTTC. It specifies CAGTPADRNEQFF.

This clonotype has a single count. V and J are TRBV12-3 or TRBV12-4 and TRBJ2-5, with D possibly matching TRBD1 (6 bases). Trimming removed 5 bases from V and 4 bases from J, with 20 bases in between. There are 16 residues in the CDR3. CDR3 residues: CASSPLWGRSGETQYF. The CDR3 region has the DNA TGTGCCAGCAGTCCCCTGTGGGGGCGAAGCGGAGAGACCCAGTACTTC.

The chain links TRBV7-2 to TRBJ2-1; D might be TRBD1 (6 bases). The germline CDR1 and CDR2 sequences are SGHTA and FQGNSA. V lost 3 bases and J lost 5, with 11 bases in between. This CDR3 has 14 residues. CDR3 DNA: TGTGCCAGCAGCTTGACGACAGGAAACAATGAGCAGTTCTTC. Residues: CASSLTTGNNEQFF.

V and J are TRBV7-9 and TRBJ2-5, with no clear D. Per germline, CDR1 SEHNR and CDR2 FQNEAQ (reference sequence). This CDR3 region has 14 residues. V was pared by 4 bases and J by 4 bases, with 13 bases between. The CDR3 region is CASSSTRLGETQYF. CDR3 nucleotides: TGTGCCAGCAGCTCGACACGGTTAGGAGAGACCCAGTACTTC.

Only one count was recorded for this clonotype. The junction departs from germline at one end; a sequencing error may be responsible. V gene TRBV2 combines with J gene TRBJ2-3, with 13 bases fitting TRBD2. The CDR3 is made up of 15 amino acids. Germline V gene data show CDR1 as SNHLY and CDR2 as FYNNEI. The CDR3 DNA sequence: TGTGCCACCAGTGGACTAGCGGGAGTAGAAGATACGCAGTATTTT. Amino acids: CATSGLAGVEDTQYF. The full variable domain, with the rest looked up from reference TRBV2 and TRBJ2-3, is EPEVTQTPSHQVTQMGQEVILRCVPISNHLYFYWYRQILGQKVEFLVSFYNNEISEKSEIFDDQFSVERPDGSNFTLKIRSTKLEDSAMYFCATSGLAGVEDTQYFGPGTRLTVL.

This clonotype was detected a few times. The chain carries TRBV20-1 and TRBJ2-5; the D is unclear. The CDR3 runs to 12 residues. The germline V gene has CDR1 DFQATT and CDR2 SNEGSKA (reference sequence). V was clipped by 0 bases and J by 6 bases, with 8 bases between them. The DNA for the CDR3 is TGCAGTGCTAGAGATCTTTTCCAGACCCAGTACTTC. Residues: CSARDLFQTQYF.

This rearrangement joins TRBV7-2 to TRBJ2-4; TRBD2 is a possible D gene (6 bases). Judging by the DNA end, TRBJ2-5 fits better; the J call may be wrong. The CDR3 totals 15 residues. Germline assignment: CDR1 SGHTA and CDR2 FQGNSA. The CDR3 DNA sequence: TGTGCCAGCAGCCCAATCGCGGGGATACAGGAGACCCAGTACTTC. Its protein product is CASSPIAGIQETQYF.

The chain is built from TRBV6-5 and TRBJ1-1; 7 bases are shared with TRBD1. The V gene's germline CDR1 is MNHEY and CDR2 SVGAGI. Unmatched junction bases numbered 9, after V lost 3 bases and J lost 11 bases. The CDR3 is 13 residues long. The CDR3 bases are TGTGCCAGCAGTTATCGGTACAGGGGCCAGGCTTTCTTT. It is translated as CASSYRYRGQAFF.

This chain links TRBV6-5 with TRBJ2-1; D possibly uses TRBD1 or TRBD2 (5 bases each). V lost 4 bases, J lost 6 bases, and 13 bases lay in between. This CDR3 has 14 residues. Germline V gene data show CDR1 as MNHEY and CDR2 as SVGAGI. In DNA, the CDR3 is TGTGCCAGCAGTTTCATGGGACCCAGCAATGAGCAGTTCTTC. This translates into CASSFMGPSNEQFF.